The sample holds a few counts of the clone carrying this TCR beta chain. The data derive from a study of early T cells in non-severe SARS-CoV-2 infection. CDR3 size: 15 residues. Trimming took 7 bases from V and 0 from J, leaving 13 bases between them. The germline gives CDR1 LNHDA, CDR2 SQIVND (reference sequence). A single record per CDR3 protein comes from TCRdb applying MiXCR to the 5' RACE reads. The repertoire holds about 64,000 distinct CDR3 sequences, with roughly 13% as singletons. This sequence joins TRBV19 and TRBJ1-5, with TRBD1 as a possible D gene (6 bases). This receptor was obtained from an adult who was a healthcare worker with PCR-confirmed SARS-CoV-2 infection or an uninfected control (not recorded which). The sequences come from whole blood, collected at baseline. CDR3 in amino acids: CASTPTGYSNQPQHF. CDR3 nucleotides: TGTGCCAGTACCCCGACAGGATATAGCAATCAGCCCCAGCATTTT.